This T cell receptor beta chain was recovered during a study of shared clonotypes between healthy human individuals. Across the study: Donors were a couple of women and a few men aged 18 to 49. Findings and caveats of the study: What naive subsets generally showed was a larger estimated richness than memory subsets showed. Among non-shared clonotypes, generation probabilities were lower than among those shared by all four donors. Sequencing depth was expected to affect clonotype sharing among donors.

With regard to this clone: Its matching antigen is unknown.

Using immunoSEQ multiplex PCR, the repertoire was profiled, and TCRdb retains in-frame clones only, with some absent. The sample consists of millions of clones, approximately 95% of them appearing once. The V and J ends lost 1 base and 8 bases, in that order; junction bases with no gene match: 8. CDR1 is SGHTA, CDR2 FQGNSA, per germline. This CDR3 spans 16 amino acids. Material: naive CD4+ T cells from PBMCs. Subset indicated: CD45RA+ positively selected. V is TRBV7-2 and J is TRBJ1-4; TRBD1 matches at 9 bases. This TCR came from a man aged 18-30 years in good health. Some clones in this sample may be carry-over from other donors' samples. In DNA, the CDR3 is TGTGCCAGCAGCTTAGGCCAGACAGGGGGAAGGGAAAAACTGTTTTTT. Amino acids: CASSLGQTGGREKLFF.